The sequence of this T cell receptor beta chain was determined in a study of tumor and adjacent non-tumor tissue in lung cancer (dated by TCRdb to the late 2010s). In terms of the full investigation: Of the cohort, 12 patients had adenocarcinoma, 2 had squamous cell carcinoma and 1 had small cell lung cancer. Among the roughly 15 patients, ages ranged from about 31 to 80 years, about 10 were men and 5 were women, and disease was TNM stage I to III. Sequencing generated a total of about 130,000,000 productive TCRbeta reads, averaging around 4.2 million reads per sample. The study compared bulk TCRbeta repertoires between lung tumor tissue and matched distant non-tumor lung tissue from over twelve lung cancer patients. TCRbeta CDR3 sequencing was performed on 25 to 35 paired specimens, with one tumor sample and one normal lung sample collected per patient.

What the work shows at the level of the full study, not this receptor alone: Only around 14 patients were in the cohort, and the authors stated that larger samples and more detailed clinical data are needed. TCR diversity was significantly higher in younger patients, and higher tumor TCR diversity was associated with shorter overall and disease-free survival. The sequencing platform is not named in the methods, and unique molecular identifiers are not mentioned. In normal lung, the top 100 clones accounted for a significantly larger cumulative share of the repertoire than in tumor tissue. Significantly higher TCR diversity (inverse Simpson) was observed in tumor tissue than in normal lung tissue (around 460 vs 160, P = 0.0075, Mann-Whitney U test). Peripheral blood was not sequenced, so blood TCRbeta repertoires in these lung cancer patients were not examined.

Bulk unsorted tissue served as the source for RNA extraction, and RNA quality was assessed using a NanoDrop ND-1000 and an Agilent 2100. All donors had newly diagnosed lung cancer, had not received prior chemotherapy, and were admitted for thoracic surgery in China between August and November 2014. The study excluded patients who had received radiotherapy or chemotherapy before or who had another cancer at the same time. Surgical tissue pieces of roughly 1-2.2 cm3 were preserved in RNAlater solution and stored at -80 °C until use. The protocol used for the library was multiplex PCR. Sequenced on an Illumina HiSeq 2500. TCRbeta libraries were constructed through three rounds of nested PCR with primers (Table S4) according to protocols modified from ARM-PCR. PCR products of 200-500 bp were gel-excised and purified with the QIAquick gel extraction kit before sequencing. The paper's processing steps were these. Trimmomatic was used to clean the reads, FLASH was used to merge the reads into complete CDR3 sequences, and MiTCR was used to assign the reads to V(D)J germline segments. Clonal diversity was computed as the inverse Simpson's index with VDJtools. A read counted as productive if the sequence was in-frame and lacked a premature stop codon. TCRdb ran its own pipeline on the public reads, namely fastp trimming at Q25 and MiXCR clone calling, and kept in-frame beta chains. Identical CDR3 proteins give one entry, which carries the most common genes and DNA. For this entry, the V and J calls and clone size follow TCRdb and not the study's own pipeline. The sample contains around 70,000 distinct CDR3 sequences, 60% of them found a single time. Together, the top ten hold over 20% of the sample.

Of note for this clonotype: Its target antigen remains unknown. The junction differs from germline at one of its ends, possibly a read error.

The clonotype comes from a man aged 50 or older with non-small cell lung cancer. Sequencing was done on a sample of lung tumor tissue.

At the DNA level, the sequence is TGTGCCAGCAACTTGGACAGGATACACTCCTACGAGCAGTACTTC. This yields the protein CASNLDRIHSYEQYF. Recombination joined TRBV5-6 with TRBJ2-7; 7 central bases correspond to TRBD1. CDR1 SGHDT and CDR2 YYEEEE were looked up in the germline V gene. Spanning cysteine to phenylalanine, the CDR3 consists of 15 amino acids. Only the CDR3 part of the read is kept: 45 bases, read in frame from the first base. Outside the CDR3, residues come from the reference TRBV5-6 and TRBJ2-7 proteins, so the full variable domain is: DAGVTQSPTHLIKTRGQQVTLRCSPKSGHDTVSWYQQALGQGPQFIFQYYEEEERQRGNFPDRFSGHQFPNYSSELNVNALLLGDSALYLCASNLDRIHSYEQYFGPGTRLTVT.